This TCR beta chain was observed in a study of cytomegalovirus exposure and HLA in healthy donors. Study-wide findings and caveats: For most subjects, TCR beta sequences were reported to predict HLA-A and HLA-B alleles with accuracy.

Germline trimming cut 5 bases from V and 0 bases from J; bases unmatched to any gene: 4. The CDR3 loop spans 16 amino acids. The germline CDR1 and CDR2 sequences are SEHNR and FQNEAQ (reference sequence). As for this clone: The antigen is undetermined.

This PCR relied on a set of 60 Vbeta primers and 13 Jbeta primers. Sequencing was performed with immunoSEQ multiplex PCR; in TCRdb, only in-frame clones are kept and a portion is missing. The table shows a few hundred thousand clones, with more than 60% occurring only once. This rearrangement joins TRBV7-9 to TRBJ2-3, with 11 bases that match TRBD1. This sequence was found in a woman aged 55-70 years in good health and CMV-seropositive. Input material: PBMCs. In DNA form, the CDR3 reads TGTGCCAGCAGCCCGTGGGACAGGGGGAGCACAGATACGCAGTATTTT. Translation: CASSPWDRGSTDTQYF.